This entry is about one T cell receptor beta chain. It was with 60 Vbeta and 13 Jbeta primers that the PCR ran. Profiled with immunoSEQ multiplex PCR; TCRdb holds only in-frame clones, not every one. The data contain over 130,000 clones, 60% to 85% of them seen just once; the ten biggest clones take up around 6.6%. Germline-derived CDR1 and CDR2 are SGHKS and YYEKEE (reference sequence). V was pared by 0 bases and J by 5 bases, with 8 bases of the junction left unmatched. The CDR3 loop spans 16 amino acids. This record comes from a study of cytomegalovirus exposure and HLA in healthy donors. V usage is TRBV5-5 and J usage is TRBJ2-7; 10 nucleotides align to TRBD1. The sample consisted of PBMCs. The source of this sequence is a man in his fifties in good health and CMV-seropositive. CDR3 coding DNA: TGTGCCAGCAGCTTGGATCCGACAGGGGGCCTCAACGAGCAGTACTTC. Translating it yields CASSLDPTGGLNEQYF.